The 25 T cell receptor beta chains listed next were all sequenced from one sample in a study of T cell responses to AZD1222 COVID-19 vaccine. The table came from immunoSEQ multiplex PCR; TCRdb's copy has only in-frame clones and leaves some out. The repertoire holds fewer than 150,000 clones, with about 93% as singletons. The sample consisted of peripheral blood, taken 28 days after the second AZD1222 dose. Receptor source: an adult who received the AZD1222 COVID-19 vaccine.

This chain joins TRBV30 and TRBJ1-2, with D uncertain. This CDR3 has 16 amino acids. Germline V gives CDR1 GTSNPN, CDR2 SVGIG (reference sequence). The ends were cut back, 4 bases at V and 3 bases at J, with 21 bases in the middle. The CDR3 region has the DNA TGTGCCTGGAATCATCTGGGCAGGACCAGAGACTATGGCTACACCTTC. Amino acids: CAWNHLGRTRDYGYTF.

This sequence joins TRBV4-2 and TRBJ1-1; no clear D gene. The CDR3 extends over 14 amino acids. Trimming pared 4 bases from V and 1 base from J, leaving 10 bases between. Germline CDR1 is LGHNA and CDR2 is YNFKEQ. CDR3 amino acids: CASSPEPQNTEAFF. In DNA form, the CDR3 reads TGTGCCAGCAGCCCCGAACCACAGAACACTGAAGCTTTCTTT.

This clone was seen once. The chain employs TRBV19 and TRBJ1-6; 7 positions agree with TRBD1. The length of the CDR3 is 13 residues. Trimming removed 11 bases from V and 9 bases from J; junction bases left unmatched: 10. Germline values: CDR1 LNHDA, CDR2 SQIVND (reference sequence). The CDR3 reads CAASSDRASPLHF. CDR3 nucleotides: TGTGCCGCGAGCTCCGACAGGGCTTCACCCCTCCACTTT.

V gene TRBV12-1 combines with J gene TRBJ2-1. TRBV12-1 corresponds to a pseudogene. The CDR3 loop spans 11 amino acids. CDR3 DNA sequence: TGTGCCAGCAGCTCCGACGATGAGCAGTTCTTC. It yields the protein CASSSDDEQFF.

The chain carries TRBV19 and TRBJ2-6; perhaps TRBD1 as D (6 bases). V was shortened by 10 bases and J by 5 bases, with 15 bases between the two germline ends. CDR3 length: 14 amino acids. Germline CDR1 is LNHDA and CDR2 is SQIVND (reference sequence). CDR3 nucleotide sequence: TGTGCCACCCTATCGAGGGGGTGGGCCAACGTCCTGACTTTC. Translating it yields CATLSRGWANVLTF. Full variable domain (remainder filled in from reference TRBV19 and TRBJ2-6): DGGITQSPKYLFRKEGQNVTLSCEQNLNHDAMYWYRQDPGQGLRLIYYSQIVNDFQKGDIAEGYSVSREKKESFPLTVTSAQKNPTAFYLCATLSRGWANVLTFGAGSRLTVL.

CDR3 sequence (DNA): TGTGCCAGCAGCTTAAGGGGACCGCTGAACACTGAAGCTTTCTTT. Its protein is CASSLRGPLNTEAFF. V gene TRBV7-3 combines with J gene TRBJ1-1; maybe TRBD1 (5 bases). Between the trimmed V and J ends, which lost 1 base and 0 bases, there was a span of 9 bases. In germline, CDR1 is SGHTA, CDR2 FQGTGA. This CDR3 contains 15 residues.

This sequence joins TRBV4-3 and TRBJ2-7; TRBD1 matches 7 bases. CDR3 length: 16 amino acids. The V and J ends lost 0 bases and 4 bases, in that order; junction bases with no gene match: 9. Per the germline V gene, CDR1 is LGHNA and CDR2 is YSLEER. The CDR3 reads CASSQENGGRGYEQYF. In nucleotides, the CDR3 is TGCGCCAGCAGCCAAGAGAACGGCGGCAGGGGGTACGAGCAGTACTTC.

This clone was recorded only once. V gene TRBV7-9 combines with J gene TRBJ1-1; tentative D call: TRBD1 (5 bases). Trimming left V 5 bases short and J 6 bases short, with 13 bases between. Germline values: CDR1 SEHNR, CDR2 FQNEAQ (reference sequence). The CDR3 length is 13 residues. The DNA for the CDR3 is TGTGCCAGCAGCAAAGGGACTCGTCCTGAAGCTTTCTTT. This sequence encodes CASSKGTRPEAFF. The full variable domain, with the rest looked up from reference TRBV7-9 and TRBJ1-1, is DTGVSQNPRHKITKRGQNVTFRCDPISEHNRLYWYRQTLGQGPEFLTYFQNEAQLEKSRLLSDRFSAERPKGSFSTLEIQRTEQGDSAMYLCASSKGTRPEAFFGQGTRLTVV.

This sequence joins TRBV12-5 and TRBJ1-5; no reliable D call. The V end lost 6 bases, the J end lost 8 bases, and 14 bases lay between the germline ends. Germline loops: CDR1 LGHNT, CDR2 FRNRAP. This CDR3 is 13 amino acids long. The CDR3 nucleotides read TGTGCTAGTGGCGGACGTTCCGGGAAGCCCCAGCATTTT. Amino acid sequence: CASGGRSGKPQHF.

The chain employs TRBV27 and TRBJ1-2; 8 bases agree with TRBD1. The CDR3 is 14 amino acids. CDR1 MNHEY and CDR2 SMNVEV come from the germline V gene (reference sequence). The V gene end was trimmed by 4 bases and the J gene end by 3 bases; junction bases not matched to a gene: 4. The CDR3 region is CASSSTGVHYGYTF. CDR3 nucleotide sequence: TGTGCCAGCAGTTCGACAGGGGTACACTATGGCTACACCTTC.

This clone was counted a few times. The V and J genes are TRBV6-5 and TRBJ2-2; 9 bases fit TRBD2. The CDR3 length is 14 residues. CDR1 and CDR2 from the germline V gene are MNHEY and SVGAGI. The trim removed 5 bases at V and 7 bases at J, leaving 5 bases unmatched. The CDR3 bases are TGTGCCAGCAGTCTGGGACTAGCTAGCGGGGAGCTGTTTTTT. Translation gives CASSLGLASGELFF.

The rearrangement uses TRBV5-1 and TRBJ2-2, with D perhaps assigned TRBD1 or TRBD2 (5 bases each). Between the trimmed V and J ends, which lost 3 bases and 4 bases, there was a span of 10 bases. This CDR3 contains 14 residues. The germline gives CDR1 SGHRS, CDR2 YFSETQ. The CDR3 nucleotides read TGCGCCAGCAGCTCGGGGCTTCCCACCGGGGAGCTGTTTTTT. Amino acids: CASSSGLPTGELFF.

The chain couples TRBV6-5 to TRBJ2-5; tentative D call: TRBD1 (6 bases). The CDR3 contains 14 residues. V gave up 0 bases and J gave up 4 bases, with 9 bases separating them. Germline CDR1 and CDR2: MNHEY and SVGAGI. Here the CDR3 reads CASSYSLGAETQYF. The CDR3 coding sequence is TGTGCCAGCAGTTACTCGCTGGGGGCAGAGACCCAGTACTTC.

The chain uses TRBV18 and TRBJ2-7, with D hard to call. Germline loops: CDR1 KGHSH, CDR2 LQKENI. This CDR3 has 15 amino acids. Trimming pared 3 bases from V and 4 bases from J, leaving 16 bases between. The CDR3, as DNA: TGTGCCAGCTCACCTCTAGGGCCCCCGAGGTACGAGCAGTACTTC. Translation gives CASSPLGPPRYEQYF.

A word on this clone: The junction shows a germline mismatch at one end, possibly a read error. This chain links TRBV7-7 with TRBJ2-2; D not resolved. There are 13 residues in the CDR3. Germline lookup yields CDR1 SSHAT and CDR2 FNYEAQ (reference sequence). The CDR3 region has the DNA TGTGCTAGCAACTTAGGGAACACCGGGGAGCTGTTTTTT. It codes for CASNLGNTGELFF.

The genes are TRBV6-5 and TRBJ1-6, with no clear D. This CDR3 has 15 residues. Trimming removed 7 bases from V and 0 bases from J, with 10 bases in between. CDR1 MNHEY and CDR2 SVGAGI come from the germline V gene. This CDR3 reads CASNPTRSYNSPLHF. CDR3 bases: TGTGCCAGCAACCCTACACGCTCCTATAATTCACCCCTCCACTTT.

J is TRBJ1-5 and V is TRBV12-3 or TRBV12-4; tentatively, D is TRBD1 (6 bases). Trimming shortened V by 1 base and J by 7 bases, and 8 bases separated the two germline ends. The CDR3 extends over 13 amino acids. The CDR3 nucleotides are TGTGCCAGCAGTTTAGGTGGGGGCCAGCCCCAGCATTTT. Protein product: CASSLGGGQPQHF.

CDR3 sequence reads: CASSIDFYSNQPQHF. The CDR3 DNA reads TGTGCCAGTAGTATTGATTTCTATAGCAATCAGCCCCAGCATTTT. This chain connects TRBV19 to TRBJ1-5, with D uncertain. The V end was cut by 3 bases, the J end by 0 bases, with 9 bases between. The CDR3 is 15 residues long. Germline V lookup: CDR1 LNHDA, CDR2 SQIVND (reference sequence).

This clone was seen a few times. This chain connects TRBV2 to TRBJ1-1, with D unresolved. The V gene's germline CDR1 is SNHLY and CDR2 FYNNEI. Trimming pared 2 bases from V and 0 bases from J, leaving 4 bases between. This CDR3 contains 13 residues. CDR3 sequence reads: CASSEFMNTEAFF. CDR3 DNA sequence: TGTGCCAGCAGTGAATTCATGAACACTGAAGCTTTCTTT.

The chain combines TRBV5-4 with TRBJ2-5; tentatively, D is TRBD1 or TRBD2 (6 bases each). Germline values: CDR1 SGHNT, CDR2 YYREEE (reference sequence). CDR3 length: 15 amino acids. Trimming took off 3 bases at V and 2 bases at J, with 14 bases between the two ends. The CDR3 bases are TGTGCCAGCAGCTCATGGGGGCGGGGACAAGAGACCCAGTACTTC. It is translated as CASSSWGRGQETQYF.

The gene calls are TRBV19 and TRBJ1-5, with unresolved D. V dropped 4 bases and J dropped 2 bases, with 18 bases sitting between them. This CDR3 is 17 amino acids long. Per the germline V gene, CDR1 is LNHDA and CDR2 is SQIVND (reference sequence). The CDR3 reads CASSTYRRGHGNQPQHF. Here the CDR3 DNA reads TGTGCCAGTAGTACTTACCGACGGGGTCATGGCAATCAGCCCCAGCATTTT.

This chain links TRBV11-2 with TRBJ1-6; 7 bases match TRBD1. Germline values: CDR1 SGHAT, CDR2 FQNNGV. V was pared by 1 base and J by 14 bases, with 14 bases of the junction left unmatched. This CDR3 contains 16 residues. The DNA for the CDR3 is TGTGCCAGCAGCTTAGGCCTAGGACAGGCGTTAGTATCCCTCCACTTT. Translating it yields CASSLGLGQALVSLHF.

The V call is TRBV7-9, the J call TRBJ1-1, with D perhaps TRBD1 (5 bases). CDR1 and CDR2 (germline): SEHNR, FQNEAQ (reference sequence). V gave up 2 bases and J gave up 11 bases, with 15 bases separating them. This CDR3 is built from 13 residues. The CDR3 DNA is TGTGCCAGCAGCTTAACGGGGCAGGGTGACGCTTTCTTT. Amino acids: CASSLTGQGDAFF.

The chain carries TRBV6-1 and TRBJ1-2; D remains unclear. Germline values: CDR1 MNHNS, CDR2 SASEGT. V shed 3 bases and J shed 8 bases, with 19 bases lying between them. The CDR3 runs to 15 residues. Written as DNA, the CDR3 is TGTGCCAGCAGTGATGGCGGTTCCGGGCGGCGGGGCTACACCTTC. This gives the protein CASSDGGSGRRGYTF.

CDR3 in amino acids: CASSLQGGGTEAFF. CDR3 in DNA: TGCGCCAGCAGCCTACAGGGCGGAGGTACTGAAGCTTTCTTT. V usage is TRBV5-1 and J usage is TRBJ1-1, with D perhaps matching TRBD1 (6 bases). The CDR3 covers 14 residues. CDR1 and CDR2 (germline): SGHRS, YFSETQ. The germline V and J ends were trimmed by 4 bases and 5 bases, with 15 bases remaining between them.